This entry concerns a single TCR beta chain. Its antigen is unknown. These data belong to a study of T cell responses to AZD1222 COVID-19 vaccine. On the study more broadly: Pooling was applied to second doses at about 4 or about 12 weeks. General study points: Clonal diversity may have been underestimated, and the donors were mostly white British, with more females than males.

Assay: immunoSEQ multiplex PCR; the TCRdb copy retains only in-frame clones and omits some. The sample consists of approximately 110,000 clones, 88% of them appearing once. V lost 0 bases, J lost 4 bases, and 13 bases lay in between. This CDR3 has 17 residues. Germline CDR1 is SGHTA and CDR2 is FQGNSA. The chain links TRBV7-2 to TRBJ2-6; D not certain. The source is an adult in good health. Source: peripheral blood, taken on day 0 of AZD1222 vaccination. The CDR3 region is CASSLAPTAGGANVLTF. In nucleotides, the CDR3 is TGTGCCAGCAGCTTAGCCCCTACAGCTGGCGGGGCCAACGTCCTGACTTTC.